The 21 T cell receptor beta chains below were found in one sample sequenced in a study of T cells in Graves' hyperthyroidism and ophthalmopathy. TCR beta CDR3 sequences were amplified from RNA transcripts. The TCR CDR3 was amplified in a first-round RT-PCR using the HTBI primer set. TCRdb re-called the multiplex PCR reads through MiXCR, storing one row per CDR3 protein. The sample records about 680,000 distinct CDR3 sequences, roughly a third being singletons. The sample comprised blood. The receptors stem from a woman between 35 and 50 years old with Graves' hyperthyroidism.

This chain uses TRBV2 with TRBJ1-1; D is possibly TRBD1 (5 bases). Deletions cut 7 bases from V and 7 bases from J, with 13 bases between. The CDR3 is 12 residues long. CDR1 is SNHLY, CDR2 FYNNEI, per germline. CDR3 region: CASKGDIFEAFF. Here the CDR3 DNA reads TGTGCCAGCAAAGGGGATATTTTTGAAGCTTTCTTT.

On this clonotype: A much larger clone lies a single base off, so this may be a read error. This chain links TRBV19 with TRBJ1-4; D unresolved. The CDR3 runs 15 residues. CDR1 and CDR2 from the germline V gene are LNHDA and SQIVND (reference sequence). The CDR3: CASSTDGATNEKLLF. The DNA for the CDR3 is TGTGCCAGTAGTACGGACGGTGCAACTAATGAAAAACTGCTTTTT.

Worth noting for this clonotype: A much bigger clone sits one base away, suggesting this may be a read error. The chain recombines TRBV7-6 with TRBJ1-1; weak D call: TRBD1 (5 bases). V lost 4 bases and J 10 bases, leaving 10 bases between the germline ends. The CDR3 runs to 11 residues. Germline V gene lookup returns CDR1 SGHVS and CDR2 FNYEAQ. This chain's CDR3 is CASSWGRAAFF. CDR3 coding DNA: TGTGCCAGCAGCTGGGGCCGAGCAGCTTTCTTT. Full variable domain (rest looked up from reference TRBV7-6 and TRBJ1-1): GAGVSQSPRYKVTKRGQDVALRCDPISGHVSLYWYRQALGQGPEFLTYFNYEAQQDKSGLPNDRFSAERPEGSISTLTIQRTEQRDSAMYRCASSWGRAAFFGQGTRLTVV.

This clonotype was found many times. This chain links TRBV29-1 with TRBJ1-2; D gene unclear. V dropped 4 bases and J dropped 2 bases, with 8 bases sitting between them. The CDR3 totals 12 residues. Germline V gives CDR1 SQVTM, CDR2 ANQGSEA. The CDR3 bases are TGCAGCGTTGTTTCGGAGAACTATGGCTACACCTTC. Amino acids: CSVVSENYGYTF. The complete variable domain, with remaining parts taken from reference TRBV29-1 and TRBJ1-2, reads SAVISQKPSRDICQRGTSLTIQCQVDSQVTMMFWYRQQPGQSLTLIATANQGSEATYESGFVIDKFPISRPNLTFSTLTVSNMSPEDSSIYLCSVVSENYGYTFGSGTRLTVV.

This clonotype was recorded many times. The chain combines TRBV29-1 with TRBJ2-7, with a weak D call TRBD1 (5 bases). V dropped 7 bases and J dropped 2 bases, with 12 bases sitting between them. Germline V CDR1 and CDR2: SQVTM, ANQGSEA. The CDR3 is 12 amino acids. In nucleotides, the CDR3 is TGCAGCGCTAGACAGCAAACCTACGAGCAGTACTTC. This sequence encodes CSARQQTYEQYF.

This clonotype was picked up many times. V and J are TRBV20-1 and TRBJ2-5; 14 bases match TRBD2. Trimming took 0 bases from V and 5 from J; bases not matched to a gene: 5. Looked up from germline, CDR1 is DFQATT and CDR2 is SNEGSKA (reference sequence). The CDR3 runs 16 residues. CDR3 loop: CSARDGTSGRGETQYF. CDR3 in DNA: TGCAGTGCTAGAGATGGGACTAGCGGGAGAGGGGAGACCCAGTACTTC.

A note on this clonotype: One base away lies a much larger clone, so this may be a sequencing read error. The chain couples TRBV4-1 to TRBJ1-5; D ambiguous. The CDR3 totals 13 residues. CDR1 MGHRA and CDR2 YSYEKL come from the germline V gene. This chain's CDR3 is CASGQDTFQPQHF. The CDR3 DNA reads TGCGCCAGCGGCCAAGATACGTTTCAGCCCCAGCATTTT.

As to this clonotype: Possible read error: a much larger clone is one base away. The chain has TRBV20-1 and TRBJ2-2; TRBD2 aligns across 9 bases. This CDR3 is 15 amino acids long. In germline, CDR1 is DFQATT, CDR2 SNEGSKA (reference sequence). The V gene end was trimmed by 4 bases and the J gene end by 3 bases; junction bases not matched to a gene: 6. Written as DNA, the CDR3 is TGCAGTGCTACTGGACTAGCGCCCTACACCGGGGAGCTGTTTTTT. Its protein is CSATGLAPYTGELFF.

The V call is TRBV4-1, the J call TRBJ2-7; no clear D. This CDR3 spans 16 amino acids. From germline, CDR1 is MGHRA and CDR2 YSYEKL. Trimming pared 0 bases from V and 1 base from J, leaving 13 bases between. CDR3 sequence (DNA): TGCGCCAGCAGCCAAGAGCCCTCCTTGGAATCCTACGAGCAGTACTTC. Its protein product is CASSQEPSLESYEQYF.

Notes on this clonotype: A read error may explain this, as a much larger clone is one base away. J is TRBJ2-5 and V is TRBV20-1, with 7 bases fitting TRBD2. V gave up 1 base and J gave up 2 bases; unmatched junction bases: 4. CDR3 length: 14 amino acids. The germline V gene has CDR1 DFQATT and CDR2 SNEGSKA (reference sequence). The CDR3 sequence is CSARGLAIQETQYF. CDR3 DNA: TGCAGTGCTAGAGGACTAGCAATACAAGAGACCCAGTACTTC.

On this clonotype itself: The junction shows a germline mismatch at one end, possibly a read error. This chain links TRBV5-1 with TRBJ1-5; possibly TRBD1 for D (5 bases). CDR3 length: 14 amino acids. CDR1 is SGHRS, CDR2 YFSETQ, per germline. The CDR3 sequence: CASTYGGGVQPQHF. The CDR3 region has the DNA TGTGCCAGCACCTACGGGGGGGGGGTTCAGCCCCAGCATTTT.

The V call is TRBV29-1, the J call TRBJ1-1, with D possibly matching TRBD1 (6 bases). The CDR3 sequence is 13 residues long. Germline V gene sequence: CDR1 SQVTM, CDR2 ANQGSEA. V lost 3 bases, J lost 4 bases, and 12 bases lay in between. Here the CDR3 DNA reads TGCAGCGTTGAGGGGGGGGGCACCACTGAAGCTTTCTTT. Translation: CSVEGGGTTEAFF.

This sequence joins TRBV7-9 and TRBJ1-2; 7 positions agree with TRBD1. This CDR3 comprises 14 residues. Trimming cost V 5 bases and J 2 bases; bases outside gene matches: 5. Germline CDR1 reads SEHNR; CDR2 reads FQNEAQ (reference sequence). CDR3 in amino acids: CASSGVQGNYGYTF. The CDR3 nucleotides read TGTGCCAGCAGCGGGGTACAGGGGAACTATGGCTACACCTTC.

This clonotype was detected ten times or more. The chain links TRBV20-1 to TRBJ2-7, with TRBD1 as a possible D gene (6 bases). The CDR3 is 14 amino acids. Deletions cut 3 bases from V and 3 bases from J, with 15 bases between. In germline, CDR1 is DFQATT, CDR2 SNEGSKA (reference sequence). The CDR3 sequence: CSARDRRSDYEQYF. The CDR3 nucleotides read TGCAGTGCTAGGGACAGACGATCCGACTACGAGCAGTACTTC.

V is TRBV29-1 and J is TRBJ2-7; tentative D call: TRBD2 (6 bases). Germline values: CDR1 SQVTM, CDR2 ANQGSEA. This CDR3 has 13 residues. Deletions cut 4 bases from V and 6 bases from J, with 16 bases between. CDR3 protein: CSVAEGGEREQYF. The CDR3 coding sequence is TGCAGCGTTGCAGAAGGAGGGGAACGCGAGCAGTACTTC.

This clonotype was seen at least ten times. This chain connects TRBV24-1 to TRBJ2-5; D is unclear. Trimming shortened V by 9 bases and J by 4 bases, and 8 bases separated the two germline ends. This CDR3 is 11 amino acids long. Germline V gene sequence: CDR1 KGHDR, CDR2 SFDVKD. The CDR3 is CATGVRETQYF. For the CDR3, the DNA is TGTGCCACCGGTGTTAGAGAGACCCAGTACTTC.

On this clonotype: At one of its ends the junction is not consistent with the germline gene, which may arise from a read error. The CDR3 bases are TGTGCCAGCAGCACCCGACTAGCGGGAGGTAGGAGCACAGATACGCAGTATTTT. Translation: CASSTRLAGGRSTDTQYF. The chain employs TRBV5-1 and TRBJ2-3, with 13 bases aligning to TRBD2. The CDR3 has 18 amino acids. CDR1 is SGHRS and CDR2 is YFSETQ in the germline V gene.

This clonotype showed up many times. The V call is TRBV5-8, the J call TRBJ2-5, with 8 bases fitting TRBD1. Trimming at V came to 4 bases and at J to 5 bases, leaving 7 bases not matched to a gene. CDR3 length: 14 residues. The V gene's germline CDR1 is SGHTS and CDR2 YDEGEE. The CDR3 bases are TGTGCCAGCAGCGCGCAGGGGGCTTCGGAGACCCAGTACTTC. It translates to CASSAQGASETQYF.

This clonotype was detected a few times. The chain combines TRBV12-3 or TRBV12-4 with TRBJ2-7; D possibly matches TRBD1 or TRBD2 (6 bases each). This CDR3 region has 13 residues. Between the trimmed V and J ends, which lost 4 bases and 4 bases, there was a span of 11 bases. CDR3 sequence: CASSYEGGYEQYF. The CDR3, as DNA: TGTGCCAGCAGTTACGAAGGGGGGTACGAGCAGTACTTC.

This clonotype showed up many times. Compared with germline, one end of the junction differs, possibly owing to a read error. CDR3 amino acids: CASSVGGESYEQYF. The CDR3 DNA follows: TGTGCCAGCAGTGTAGGAGGGGAATCCTACGAGCAGTACTTC. The chain carries TRBV9 and TRBJ2-7; D is perhaps TRBD2 (6 bases). The CDR3 length is 14 residues. CDR1 and CDR2 (germline): SGDLS, YYNGEE. Filled out from reference TRBV9 and TRBJ2-7, the complete variable domain reads DSGVTQTPKHLITATGQRVTLRCSPRSGDLSVYWYQQSLDQGLQFLIQYYNGEERAKGNILERFSAQQFPDLHSELNLSSLELGDSALYFCASSVGGESYEQYFGPGTRLTVT.

This clonotype occurred a few times. J is TRBJ2-7 and V is TRBV10-3; 9 bases map to TRBD2. The J segment lost 3 bases and the V segment lost 6 bases, leaving 3 bases of the junction unmatched. Per the germline V gene, CDR1 is ENHRY and CDR2 is SYGVKD. There are 13 residues in the CDR3. For the CDR3, the DNA is TGTGCCATCAGCTCTAGCGGGGTCTACGAGCAGTACTTC. Amino acid sequence: CAISSSGVYEQYF.